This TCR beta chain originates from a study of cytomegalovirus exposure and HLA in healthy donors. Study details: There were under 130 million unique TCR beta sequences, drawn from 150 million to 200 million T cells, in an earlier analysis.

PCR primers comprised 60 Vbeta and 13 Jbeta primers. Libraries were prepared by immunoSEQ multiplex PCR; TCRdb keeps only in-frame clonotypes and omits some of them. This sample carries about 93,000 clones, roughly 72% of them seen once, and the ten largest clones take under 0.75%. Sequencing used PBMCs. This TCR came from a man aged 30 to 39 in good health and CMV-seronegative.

The CDR3 protein is CASSIDSYEQYF. The DNA for the CDR3 is TGTGCCAGCAGCATAGACAGTTACGAGCAGTACTTC. The genes are TRBV5-4 and TRBJ2-7, with a tentative D call TRBD1 (5 bases). CDR1 is SGHNT and CDR2 is YYREEE in the germline V gene (reference sequence). The CDR3 has 12 amino acids. Trimming removed 4 bases from V and 4 bases from J, with 9 bases in between.